The next 27 T cell receptor beta chains were all read from a single sample in a study of shared clonotypes between healthy human individuals. Assay used: immunoSEQ multiplex PCR; TCRdb lists only in-frame clones, some missing. The sample has roughly 2.6 million clones; more than 90% are singletons. The sample comprised naive CD4+ T cells sorted from blood. The subset denotes: CD45RA+ positively selected. These receptors were collected from a man between 18 and 35 years old in good health.

The chain joins TRBV2 to TRBJ2-2, with D possibly being TRBD2 (5 bases). The CDR3 sequence is 14 residues long. Germline loops: CDR1 SNHLY, CDR2 FYNNEI. Trimming took off 3 bases at V and 2 bases at J, with 7 bases between the two ends. The CDR3 loop reads CASSDEGNTGELFF. CDR3 sequence (DNA): TGTGCCAGCAGTGATGAGGGAAACACCGGGGAGCTGTTTTTT.

The chain is built from TRBV19 and TRBJ2-6; TRBD2 agrees at 8 bases. The V gene's germline CDR1 is LNHDA and CDR2 SQIVND (reference sequence). V was pared by 5 bases and J by 0 bases, with 6 bases of the junction left unmatched. The CDR3 is 17 residues long. The CDR3 bases are TGTGCCAGTAGTGTTAGCGGGACAAGCTCTGGGGCCAACGTCCTGACTTTC. This translates into CASSVSGTSSGANVLTF.

The J gene is TRBJ2-1, the V gene TRBV19; TRBD2 aligns across 12 bases. V was pared by 3 bases and J by 2 bases, with 5 bases of the junction left unmatched. CDR1 and CDR2 (germline): LNHDA, SQIVND (reference sequence). This CDR3 region has 17 residues. For the CDR3, the DNA is TGTGCCAGTAGTATGGGACTAGCGGGCAAAACCTACAATGAGCAGTTCTTC. Encoded protein: CASSMGLAGKTYNEQFF.

This chain connects TRBV7-8 to TRBJ2-1, with 10 bases fitting TRBD1. Germline V gene data show CDR1 as SGHVS and CDR2 as FQNEAQ. V shed 2 bases, J shed 3 bases, and the junction held 4 bases outside the gene matches. The CDR3 runs to 16 residues. The chain's CDR3 is CASSLLGQGVYNEQFF. Written as DNA, the CDR3 is TGTGCCAGCAGCTTACTAGGACAGGGGGTCTACAATGAGCAGTTCTTC.

The chain joins TRBV4-1 to TRBJ1-1, with D perhaps TRBD1 (5 bases). Germline CDR1 is MGHRA and CDR2 is YSYEKL. This CDR3 contains 15 residues. Trimming stripped 1 base from V and 10 bases from J, with 19 bases between. This CDR3 reads CASSQVSKSLRGAFF. CDR3 in DNA: TGCGCCAGCAGCCAAGTTAGCAAAAGCCTAAGGGGAGCTTTCTTT.

With regard to this clone: Additional DNA sequences in this sample encode the identical CDR3. The V gene is TRBV7-2, the J gene TRBJ2-7; D might be TRBD2 (6 bases). The germline V and J ends were trimmed by 0 bases and 2 bases, with 8 bases remaining between them. This CDR3 is built from 14 residues. From germline, CDR1 is SGHTA and CDR2 FQGNSA. DNA for the CDR3: TGTGCCAGCAGCTTAGCGGGGGGTCCCTACGAGCAGTACTTC. This codes for CASSLAGGPYEQYF.

The chain employs TRBV6-5 and TRBJ2-5; D gene unclear. The CDR3 spans 11 residues. Deletions cut 6 bases from V and 2 bases from J, with 4 bases between. CDR1 and CDR2 (germline): MNHEY, SVGAGI. The DNA for the CDR3 is TGTGCCAGCAGCAATCAAGAGACCCAGTACTTC. This sequence encodes CASSNQETQYF.

This chain links TRBV2 with TRBJ1-6; TRBD1 matches 8 bases. With V trimmed by 3 bases and J by 10 bases, 14 bases remained unmatched. The CDR3 sequence is 17 residues long. Germline V gene lookup returns CDR1 SNHLY and CDR2 FYNNEI. CDR3: CASSDPAGGVSGSPLHF. The DNA for the CDR3 is TGTGCCAGCAGTGATCCGGCAGGGGGCGTTTCTGGATCACCCCTCCACTTT.

The chain combines TRBV5-1 with TRBJ2-5; TRBD2 matches 9 bases. From germline, CDR1 is SGHRS and CDR2 YFSETQ. The CDR3 consists of 14 residues. Trimming cost V 1 base and J 5 bases; bases outside gene matches: 3. CDR3 region: CASSLTTSGETQYF. CDR3 coding DNA: TGCGCCAGCAGCTTGACGACTAGCGGTGAGACCCAGTACTTC.

This clone appeared a single time. Germline and junction disagree at one end, which may indicate a read error. CDR3 sequence (DNA): TGTGCCGGTAGCCCCGTTAGTGTCTACGAGCAGTACTTC. Its translation: CAGSPVSVYEQYF. The chain is built from TRBV19 and TRBJ2-7; D unresolved. The germline V gene encodes CDR1 LNHDA and CDR2 SQIVND (reference sequence). There are 13 residues in the CDR3.

This sequence joins TRBV5-1 and TRBJ2-7, with TRBD1 as a possible D gene (5 bases). Germline CDR1 reads SGHRS; CDR2 reads YFSETQ. The CDR3 has 14 residues. Trimming removed 0 bases from V and 5 bases from J, with 12 bases in between. CDR3 in amino acids: CASSLDYRRNEQYF. CDR3 DNA: TGCGCCAGCAGCTTGGATTACAGGCGGAACGAGCAGTACTTC.

The chain uses TRBV28 and TRBJ2-7; maybe TRBD1 (5 bases). V dropped 10 bases and J dropped 3 bases, with 22 bases sitting between them. This CDR3 has 15 residues. Germline CDR1 MDHEN, CDR2 SYDVKM. The CDR3 DNA follows: TGTGCCACCTCAGTTTACAGGTTTGGAGTCTACGAGCAGTACTTC. It is translated as CATSVYRFGVYEQYF. Complete variable domain (other parts from reference TRBV28 and TRBJ2-7): DVKVTQSSRYLVKRTGEKVFLECVQDMDHENMFWYRQDPGLGLRLIYFSYDVKMKEKGDIPEGYSVSREKKERFSLILESASTNQTSMYLCATSVYRFGVYEQYFGPGTRLTVT.

The rearrangement joins TRBV13 to TRBJ2-3; 7 bases are shared with TRBD1. The J segment lost 3 bases and the V segment lost 5 bases, leaving 5 bases of the junction unmatched. The CDR3 totals 14 residues. Germline assignment: CDR1 PRHDT and CDR2 FYEKMQ (reference sequence). For the CDR3, the DNA is TGTGCCAGCAGCCGACAGGGAAAGACAGATACGCAGTATTTT. Its protein is CASSRQGKTDTQYF.

A word on this clone: The same CDR3 also results from other DNA sequences found in this sample. This chain uses TRBV5-1 with TRBJ1-1; perhaps TRBD1 as D (6 bases). From germline, CDR1 is SGHRS and CDR2 YFSETQ. Trimming removed 4 bases from V and 2 bases from J, with 12 bases in between. This CDR3 comprises 14 residues. The CDR3 sequence is CASSPGHLNTEAFF. DNA for the CDR3: TGCGCCAGCAGCCCGGGACACCTAAACACTGAAGCTTTCTTT.

The V gene is TRBV9, the J gene TRBJ2-3; 9 bases are a match to TRBD2. Per germline, CDR1 SGDLS and CDR2 YYNGEE. The length of the CDR3 is 15 residues. V lost 1 base to trimming and J lost 2 bases; unmatched junction nucleotides: 2. The CDR3 loop is CASSVRLAVTDTQYF. The CDR3 DNA follows: TGTGCCAGCAGCGTACGACTAGCGGTCACAGATACGCAGTATTTT.

The chain recombines TRBV5-6 with TRBJ2-3, with 7 bases identical to TRBD1. V lost 0 bases to trimming and J lost 4 bases; unmatched junction nucleotides: 2. The length of the CDR3 is 14 residues. From germline, CDR1 is SGHDT and CDR2 YYEEEE. CDR3: CASSLVQGADTQYF. The CDR3, as DNA: TGTGCCAGCAGCTTGGTTCAGGGGGCAGATACGCAGTATTTT.

V is TRBV7-2 and J is TRBJ2-5, with TRBD1 as a possible D gene (5 bases). The CDR3 is 15 residues long. V lost 0 bases and J 2 bases, leaving 10 bases between the germline ends. The germline gives CDR1 SGHTA, CDR2 FQGNSA. CDR3 sequence reads: CASSLATPGQETQYF. CDR3 nucleotides: TGTGCCAGCAGCTTAGCGACCCCAGGGCAAGAGACCCAGTACTTC.

The V and J genes are TRBV4-1 and TRBJ2-3; D not resolved. CDR1 is MGHRA, CDR2 YSYEKL, per germline. This CDR3 spans 15 amino acids. The V end was cut by 2 bases, the J end by 0 bases, with 9 bases between. DNA of the CDR3: TGCGCCAGCAGCCAAACCGACATAAGCACAGATACGCAGTATTTT. Translating it yields CASSQTDISTDTQYF.

Comments on this clone: The sample holds other DNA sequences that translate to the same CDR3. The V and J genes are TRBV18 and TRBJ1-5, with D uncertain. Germline values: CDR1 KGHSH, CDR2 LQKENI. The CDR3 covers 13 residues. V was clipped by 1 base and J by 4 bases, with 5 bases between them. The CDR3 region has the DNA TGTGCCAGCTCACCACAGGGTAATCAGCCCCAGCATTTT. Its translation: CASSPQGNQPQHF.

The chain joins TRBV18 to TRBJ2-7, with D unresolved. This CDR3 region has 12 residues. V was trimmed by 3 bases and J by 5 bases, leaving 8 bases between them. Germline CDR1 and CDR2: KGHSH and LQKENI. This CDR3 reads CASSPSTDEQYF. DNA for the CDR3: TGTGCCAGCTCACCCTCGACGGACGAGCAGTACTTC. Using reference TRBV18 and TRBJ2-7 for the parts outside the CDR3, the full variable domain is NAGVMQNPRHLVRRRGQEARLRCSPMKGHSHVYWYRQLPEEGLKFMVYLQKENIIDESGMPKERFSAEFPKEGPSILRIQQVVRGDSAAYFCASSPSTDEQYFGPGTRLTVT.

V usage is TRBV5-6 and J usage is TRBJ2-5; a weak D match, TRBD2 (5 bases). This CDR3 spans 17 amino acids. The V end was cut by 3 bases, the J end by 2 bases, with 20 bases between. From germline, CDR1 is SGHDT and CDR2 YYEEEE. CDR3 sequence (DNA): TGTGCCAGCAGCTCCAACCCCTGGAGAGCGGAGCAAGAGACCCAGTACTTC. This translates into CASSSNPWRAEQETQYF.

V and J are TRBV9 and TRBJ2-2; TRBD2 matches 9 bases. V lost 4 bases and J lost 4; bases outside the gene matches: 8. The germline V gene encodes CDR1 SGDLS and CDR2 YYNGEE. The CDR3 is 16 amino acids. CDR3 residues: CASSPLSSGSTGELFF. As DNA, the CDR3 is TGTGCCAGCAGCCCCCTGAGTAGCGGGAGCACCGGGGAGCTGTTTTTT.

This sequence joins TRBV5-4 and TRBJ2-3, with D unclear. The CDR3 spans 14 residues. Trimming stripped 4 bases from V and 0 bases from J, with 9 bases between. In germline, CDR1 is SGHNT, CDR2 YYREEE (reference sequence). CDR3 in amino acids: CASSPQDSTDTQYF. Written as DNA, the CDR3 is TGTGCCAGCAGCCCCCAGGACAGCACAGATACGCAGTATTTT.

This clone has more than one count but fewer than ten. The J gene is TRBJ1-1, the V gene TRBV20-1, with no clear D. V was clipped by 6 bases and J by 6 bases, with 11 bases between them. This CDR3 region has 11 residues. Per germline, CDR1 DFQATT and CDR2 SNEGSKA (reference sequence). The DNA of the CDR3 is TGCAGTGCGTTGAAGGGCGCTGAAGCTTTCTTT. Its protein is CSALKGAEAFF.

The V and J genes are TRBV7-3 and TRBJ1-6; D might be TRBD1 (6 bases). The CDR3 sequence is 14 residues long. Trimming removed 5 bases at V and 7 bases at J, with 12 bases between. The germline V gene encodes CDR1 SGHTA and CDR2 FQGTGA. The CDR3 nucleotides read TGTGCCAGCAGCATGGGACACCAAAATTCACCCCTCCACTTT. Translation gives CASSMGHQNSPLHF. Drawing the rest from reference TRBV7-3 and TRBJ1-6, the complete variable domain is GAGVSQTPSNKVTEKGKYVELRCDPISGHTALYWYRQSLGQGPEFLIYFQGTGAADDSGLPNDRFFAVRPEGSVSTLKIQRTERGDSAVYLCASSMGHQNSPLHFGNGTRLTVT.

The rearrangement uses TRBV10-1 and TRBJ1-1, with 8 bases that match TRBD1. Germline V CDR1 and CDR2: WNHNN, SYGVQD (reference sequence). This CDR3 contains 15 residues. After removal of 3 bases from V and 4 bases from J, the junction contained 7 bases not matched to a gene. DNA of the CDR3: TGCGCCAGCAGTGAAACTCGGACAGGGCGCACTGAAGCTTTCTTT. It encodes CASSETRTGRTEAFF.

This sequence joins TRBV5-6 and TRBJ2-6, with 7 nucleotides matching TRBD2. The CDR3 length is 15 residues. CDR1 SGHDT and CDR2 YYEEEE come from the germline V gene. J gave up 6 bases and V 2 bases, and 5 bases lay outside the gene matches. This CDR3 is CASSLRGVVANVLTF. Written as DNA, the CDR3 is TGTGCCAGCAGCTTACGGGGGGTAGTGGCCAACGTCCTGACTTTC.